A single sample gave rise to the 31 T cell receptor beta chains below, sequenced in a study of blood T cell repertoires in COVID-19. Here immunoSEQ multiplex PCR was the method, and the copy in TCRdb shows in-frame clones only, minus some. The data show roughly 330,000 clones, 86% seen once. The specimen was peripheral blood. The receptors derive from a woman between 50 and 59 years old with acute or convalescent COVID-19.

This clone has only one observation. This sequence joins TRBV9 and TRBJ2-2; TRBD1 agrees at 8 bases. This CDR3 is built from 17 residues. The germline V gene encodes CDR1 SGDLS and CDR2 YYNGEE. V shed 2 bases and J 1 base; nucleotides not matched to a gene: 7. The CDR3 sequence: CASSVAGGTGNTGELFF. CDR3 DNA: TGTGCCAGCAGCGTGGCAGGTGGGACAGGGAACACCGGGGAGCTGTTTTTT.

The V gene is TRBV7-3, the J gene TRBJ2-1, with TRBD2 matching 9 bases. After removal of 5 bases from V and 6 bases from J, the junction contained 8 bases not matched to a gene. The length of the CDR3 is 15 residues. Germline V gives CDR1 SGHTA, CDR2 FQGTGA. CDR3 amino acids: CASSQGLAAPNEQFF. In DNA form, the CDR3 reads TGTGCCAGCAGCCAGGGACTAGCAGCTCCCAATGAGCAGTTCTTC.

This chain uses TRBV6-2 or TRBV6-3 with TRBJ2-6, with TRBD1 identical over 10 bases. Germline trimming cut 2 bases from V and 3 bases from J; bases unmatched to any gene: 13. CDR1 is MNHEY, CDR2 SVGEGT, per germline. The CDR3 length is 20 residues. CDR3 DNA sequence: TGTGCCAGCAGTTACCCCTTGACAGGGGGCGCCCCATTTGGGGCCAACGTCCTGACTTTC. Its protein product is CASSYPLTGGAPFGANVLTF.

This clone showed up just once. V and J are TRBV14 and TRBJ1-3; D is perhaps TRBD1 (5 bases). The germline V and J ends were trimmed by 6 bases and 3 bases, with 15 bases remaining between them. Germline CDR1 and CDR2: SGHDN and FVKESK. This CDR3 has 15 amino acids. CDR3 nucleotide sequence: TGTGCCAGCAGACCCCCCGGGGGGAGTGGAAACACCATATATTTT. This translates into CASRPPGGSGNTIYF.

The gene calls are TRBV28 and TRBJ1-2; 8 bases align to TRBD1. CDR3 length equals 15 residues. Germline V gene sequence: CDR1 MDHEN, CDR2 SYDVKM. Germline trimming cut 2 bases from V and 8 bases from J; bases unmatched to any gene: 10. The CDR3 loop is CASSLGRTGLSGYTF. The CDR3 DNA reads TGTGCCAGCAGTTTAGGCCGGACAGGGCTGTCCGGCTACACCTTC.

This chain links TRBV27 with TRBJ1-1, with TRBD1 matching 12 bases. The trim removed 1 base at V and 5 bases at J, leaving 8 bases unmatched. The length of the CDR3 is 17 residues. Germline V gene sequence: CDR1 MNHEY, CDR2 SMNVEV (reference sequence). The CDR3 DNA follows: TGTGCCAGCAGTTTATTCGGGACAGGGGGCGTCGATACTGAAGCTTTCTTT. Its translation: CASSLFGTGGVDTEAFF.

V is TRBV19 and J is TRBJ1-1, with D uncertain. The CDR3 totals 13 residues. V lost 8 bases and J 1 base, leaving 11 bases between the germline ends. Germline CDR1 LNHDA, CDR2 SQIVND (reference sequence). CDR3 sequence reads: CASRLLKNTEAFF. Here the CDR3 DNA reads TGTGCCAGTCGACTTCTGAAGAACACTGAAGCTTTCTTT.

The V call is TRBV6-1, the J call TRBJ2-1; no reliable D call. V was cut by 0 bases and J by 4 bases, with 19 bases left in between. The germline CDR1 and CDR2 sequences are MNHNS and SASEGT. The CDR3 spans 18 residues. The CDR3 here is CASSEARGPGFRYNEQFF. CDR3 coding DNA: TGTGCCAGCAGTGAAGCGCGCGGCCCCGGGTTTCGTTACAATGAGCAGTTCTTC.

J is TRBJ2-3 and V is TRBV19; TRBD2 is a possible D gene (6 bases). The CDR3 contains 15 residues. Trimming left V 3 bases short and J 1 base short, with 11 bases between. Germline loops: CDR1 LNHDA, CDR2 SQIVND (reference sequence). Here the CDR3 reads CASSIGGFGTDTQYF. The CDR3 DNA reads as TGTGCCAGTAGTATCGGGGGTTTTGGCACAGATACGCAGTATTTT.

The V call is TRBV11-2, the J call TRBJ2-7, with D tentatively TRBD1 (6 bases). The CDR3 consists of 13 residues. V was trimmed by 1 base and J by 5 bases, leaving 9 bases between them. Looked up from germline, CDR1 is SGHAT and CDR2 is FQNNGV. DNA for the CDR3: TGTGCCAGCAGCTTAGTGGCAGGGGACGAGCAGTACTTC. Its protein is CASSLVAGDEQYF.

V and J are TRBV28 and TRBJ2-1, with 12 bases lining up with TRBD2. The CDR3 spans 15 residues. V shed 6 bases, J shed 6 bases, and the junction held 6 bases outside the gene matches. Germline loops: CDR1 MDHEN, CDR2 SYDVKM. The CDR3 reads CASSSTSGSPNEQFF. The CDR3 DNA follows: TGTGCCAGCAGCTCGACTAGCGGGAGCCCCAATGAGCAGTTCTTC.

The chain is built from TRBV6-6 and TRBJ1-1, with 8 bases matching TRBD1. Germline CDR1 is MNHNY and CDR2 is SVGAGI (reference sequence). V dropped 2 bases and J dropped 6; count of bases not matched to a gene: 8. The length of the CDR3 is 15 residues. Here the CDR3 reads CASSYPGSRGPEAFF. The CDR3 bases are TGTGCCAGCAGTTACCCAGGTTCCAGGGGGCCTGAAGCTTTCTTT.

The chain employs TRBV28 and TRBJ2-7; D is ambiguous. The CDR3 runs 14 residues. Trimming removed 2 bases from V and 1 base from J, with 9 bases in between. CDR1 is MDHEN and CDR2 is SYDVKM in the germline V gene. In DNA, the CDR3 is TGTGCCAGCAGTTTAGTCCTTGAGTCCTACGAGCAGTACTTC. Its protein is CASSLVLESYEQYF.

In nucleotides, the CDR3 is TGTGCCACCAGGAGAGGGGGGGCTTCCTACGAGCAGTACTTC. It encodes CATRRGGASYEQYF. The chain couples TRBV24-1 to TRBJ2-7, with D possibly TRBD2 on 7 matching bases. V was shortened by 7 bases and J by 1 base, with 13 bases between the two germline ends. CDR1 KGHDR and CDR2 SFDVKD come from the germline V gene. The CDR3 totals 14 residues.

V gene TRBV6-2 or TRBV6-3 combines with J gene TRBJ2-1, with unresolved D. Between the trimmed V and J ends, which lost 3 bases and 9 bases, there was a span of 15 bases. CDR1 MNHEY and CDR2 SVGEGT come from the germline V gene. This CDR3 contains 14 residues. CDR3 residues: CASSYTSLGPEQFF. The CDR3 nucleotides are TGTGCCAGCAGTTATACCTCCCTTGGGCCTGAGCAGTTCTTC.

J is TRBJ1-1 and V is TRBV2, with D uncertain. The CDR3 contains 12 residues. Trimming pared 5 bases from V and 4 bases from J, leaving 8 bases between. Germline CDR1 and CDR2: SNHLY and FYNNEI. The CDR3 reads CASSREVTEAFF. DNA of the CDR3: TGTGCCAGCAGTCGGGAGGTCACTGAAGCTTTCTTT.

V is TRBV9 and J is TRBJ2-3, with TRBD2 identical over 7 bases. Germline V lookup: CDR1 SGDLS, CDR2 YYNGEE. Trimming took 1 base from V and 2 from J; bases not matched to a gene: 7. The CDR3 runs to 16 residues. The CDR3 here is CASSVWASGNTDTQYF. The CDR3 coding sequence is TGTGCCAGCAGCGTATGGGCTAGCGGAAACACAGATACGCAGTATTTT.

The genes are TRBV28 and TRBJ2-3; a possible D gene is TRBD2 (5 bases). V lost 2 bases and J 9 bases, leaving 12 bases between the germline ends. There are 13 residues in the CDR3. CDR1 and CDR2 (germline): MDHEN, SYDVKM. DNA of the CDR3: TGTGCCAGCAGTTTAGGGTCTCGGGGAACGCAGTATTTT. Amino acids: CASSLGSRGTQYF.

The V gene is TRBV11-2, the J gene TRBJ2-5, with 10 bases aligning to TRBD1. Germline CDR1 and CDR2: SGHAT and FQNNGV. CDR3 length equals 15 residues. Trimming at V came to 1 base and at J to 4 bases, leaving 3 bases not matched to a gene. The chain's CDR3 is CASSLVGDRGETQYF. CDR3 DNA: TGTGCCAGCAGCTTAGTCGGGGACAGGGGAGAGACCCAGTACTTC.

The table lists this clone with a few counts. This chain links TRBV5-4 with TRBJ1-2; tentative D call: TRBD1 (5 bases). In germline, CDR1 is SGHNT, CDR2 YYREEE (reference sequence). The CDR3 sequence is 16 residues long. V was pared by 0 bases and J by 5 bases, with 17 bases between. CDR3 in amino acids: CASSLGGTDSAYGYTF. The CDR3 nucleotides are TGTGCCAGCAGCTTGGGGGGGACTGACTCAGCTTATGGCTACACCTTC.

The chain joins TRBV28 to TRBJ2-7; 7 positions agree with TRBD2. Per germline, CDR1 MDHEN and CDR2 SYDVKM. The CDR3 contains 14 residues. Trimming cost V 3 bases and J 0 bases; bases outside gene matches: 2. The CDR3 sequence: CASSFAGASYEQYF. For the CDR3, the DNA is TGTGCCAGCAGTTTCGCGGGAGCCTCCTACGAGCAGTACTTC.

The J gene is TRBJ2-7, the V gene TRBV27; 13 bases line up with TRBD2. CDR1 MNHEY and CDR2 SMNVEV come from the germline V gene (reference sequence). The CDR3 covers 15 residues. J lost 4 bases, V lost 6 bases, and 6 bases had no gene match. DNA of the CDR3: TGTGCCAGCAGAGGACTAGCGGGAGTTGCGTACGAGCAGTACTTC. Residues: CASRGLAGVAYEQYF.

The CDR3: CASSPGTGGFADTQYF. CDR3 DNA: TGCGCCAGCAGCCCCGGGACAGGGGGTTTCGCAGATACGCAGTATTTT. The chain employs TRBV5-1 and TRBJ2-3; 11 positions match TRBD1. This CDR3 is 16 amino acids long. The germline CDR1 and CDR2 sequences are SGHRS and YFSETQ. J lost 4 bases, V lost 4 bases, and 8 bases had no gene match.

The chain uses TRBV5-1 and TRBJ2-7; 7 bases line up with TRBD2. V shed 0 bases, J shed 2 bases, and the junction held 2 bases outside the gene matches. The CDR3 spans 14 residues. The germline V gene has CDR1 SGHRS and CDR2 YFSETQ. The CDR3 is CASSLALAAYEQYF. CDR3 coding DNA: TGCGCCAGCAGCTTGGCTCTAGCGGCCTACGAGCAGTACTTC.

The chain carries TRBV9 and TRBJ2-1; D is perhaps TRBD2 (6 bases). CDR3 length equals 15 residues. Deletions cut 0 bases from V and 3 bases from J, with 10 bases between. The germline CDR1 and CDR2 sequences are SGDLS and YYNGEE. Here the CDR3 DNA reads TGTGCCAGCAGCGTAGCGGGACTGGACTACAATGAGCAGTTCTTC. Its protein is CASSVAGLDYNEQFF.

The chain carries TRBV21-1 and TRBJ2-1; the D call TRBD2 from the table was never checked on the DNA. TRBV21-1 is a known pseudogene. This CDR3 is built from 20 residues. The DNA for the CDR3 is TGTGCCAGCAGCCTTGCTAGGCTGACTAGCGGGAGGGCCCCCTACAATGAGCAGTTCTTC. It is translated as CASSLARLTSGRAPYNEQFF.

This clone was recorded once. The chain links TRBV12-3 or TRBV12-4 to TRBJ1-5, with D hard to call. The CDR3 covers 13 residues. V lost 6 bases and J 2 bases, leaving 8 bases between the germline ends. The CDR3, as DNA: TGTGCCAGCAGCCCGGAGGGCAATCAGCCCCAGCATTTT. This gives the protein CASSPEGNQPQHF.

The chain uses TRBV19 and TRBJ2-3; 8 bases line up with TRBD1. Germline V lookup: CDR1 LNHDA, CDR2 SQIVND (reference sequence). Losses at the gene ends were 5 bases for V and 6 bases for J; bases not matched to a gene: 4. The CDR3 has 13 amino acids. The CDR3 sequence is CASSPRGQDTQYF. CDR3 nucleotides: TGTGCCAGTAGTCCCAGGGGGCAGGATACGCAGTATTTT.

There are a few counts of this clone. This sequence joins TRBV5-1 and TRBJ2-1, with D maybe TRBD2 (6 bases). The V gene's germline CDR1 is SGHRS and CDR2 YFSETQ. CDR3 length equals 15 residues. Trimming left V 3 bases short and J 3 bases short, with 13 bases between. Here the CDR3 DNA reads TGCGCCAGCAGCTCCCTTAGCGGAAACTACAATGAGCAGTTCTTC. Its protein is CASSSLSGNYNEQFF.

The rearrangement joins TRBV7-6 to TRBJ1-5; D gene ambiguous. Trimming took off 2 bases at V and 4 bases at J, with 6 bases between the two ends. From germline, CDR1 is SGHVS and CDR2 FNYEAQ. The CDR3 runs to 13 residues. The CDR3 nucleotides are TGTGCCAGCAGCTTAAGTGAGAATCAGCCCCAGCATTTT. This codes for CASSLSENQPQHF.

J is TRBJ1-3 and V is TRBV24-1; D uncertain. Germline V CDR1 and CDR2: KGHDR, SFDVKD. Trimming shortened V by 1 base and J by 4 bases, and 4 bases separated the two germline ends. This CDR3 contains 13 residues. The CDR3 DNA follows: TGTGCCACCAGTGATTTACAGGGAAACACCATATATTTT. It encodes CATSDLQGNTIYF.